This T cell receptor beta chain was obtained from a study of sequential checkpoint blockade in melanoma. At the level of the study: Arm A got nivolumab then ipilimumab; arm B the reverse, 1:1. Both treatment sequences were followed by maintenance nivolumab.

The assay was immunoSEQ multiplex PCR, and TCRdb's table has in-frame clones only and misses some. The sample lists approximately 21,000 clones; approximately 82% were seen once. The treatment was: randomized to nivolumab then ipilimumab (arm A) or the reverse (arm B). Sorted cells were live CD3+CD8+, lacking CD19 and CD56, from PBMCs. The specimen was CD8+ T cells sorted from blood (inferred from file names), collected from a patient given nivolumab and ipilimumab in sequence. The clonotype comes from a human donor with melanoma.

The CDR3: CASSTSTATDTQYF. Written as DNA, the CDR3 is TGTGCCAGCAGTACATCGACAGCCACAGATACGCAGTATTTT. V and J are TRBV28 and TRBJ2-3; weak D call: TRBD1 (5 bases). Germline loops: CDR1 MDHEN, CDR2 SYDVKM. The length of the CDR3 is 14 residues. The V and J ends lost 5 bases and 2 bases respectively, with 11 bases between them.